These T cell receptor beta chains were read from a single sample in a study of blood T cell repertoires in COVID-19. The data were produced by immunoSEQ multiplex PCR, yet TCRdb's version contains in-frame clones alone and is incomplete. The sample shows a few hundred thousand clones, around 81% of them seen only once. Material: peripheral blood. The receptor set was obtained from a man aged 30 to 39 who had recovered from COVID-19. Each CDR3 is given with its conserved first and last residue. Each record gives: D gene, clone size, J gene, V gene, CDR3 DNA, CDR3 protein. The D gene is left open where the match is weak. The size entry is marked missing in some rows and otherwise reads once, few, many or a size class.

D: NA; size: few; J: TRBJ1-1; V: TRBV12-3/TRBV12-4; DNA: TGTGCCAGCAGTTTATCCAGGGACACTGAAGCTTTCTTT; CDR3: CASSLSRDTEAFF
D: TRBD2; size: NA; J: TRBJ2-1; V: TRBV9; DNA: TGTGCCAGCAGCGATAGCGGGGGCAATGAGCAGTTCTTC; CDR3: CASSDSGGNEQFF
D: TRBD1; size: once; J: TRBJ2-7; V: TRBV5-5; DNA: TGTGCCAGCAGCTTGTTGGGACAGGGTTACGAGCAGTACTTC; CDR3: CASSLLGQGYEQYF
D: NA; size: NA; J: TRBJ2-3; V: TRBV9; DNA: TGTGCCAGCAGCGTAGATGGGGCCCCCACAGATACGCAGTATTTT; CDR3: CASSVDGAPTDTQYF
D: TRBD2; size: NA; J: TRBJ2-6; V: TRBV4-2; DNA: TGTGCCAGCAGCCAAGATTGGGTAGCGGGGGGGCACGGGGCCAACGTCCTGACTTTC; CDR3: CASSQDWVAGGHGANVLTF
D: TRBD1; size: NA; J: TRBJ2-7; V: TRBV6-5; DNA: TGTGCCAGCATTCCGGGACAGGGCTCCTACGAGCAGTACTTC; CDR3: CASIPGQGSYEQYF
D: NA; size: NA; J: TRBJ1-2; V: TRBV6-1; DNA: TGTGCCAGCAGTGAACCCACGACAGAGGGCTACACCTTC; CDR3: CASSEPTTEGYTF
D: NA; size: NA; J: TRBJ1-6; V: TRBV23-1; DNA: TGCGCCAGCAGTCAATACAGAAATTCACCCCTCCACTTT; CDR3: CASSQYRNSPLHF
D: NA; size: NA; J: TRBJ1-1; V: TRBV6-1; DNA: TGTGCCAGCAGTGAGGTACGGGGTTCCACTGAAGCTTTCTTT; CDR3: CASSEVRGSTEAFF
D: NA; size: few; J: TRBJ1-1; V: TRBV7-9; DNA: TGTGCCAGCAGCCCCATCGGACCGGGAAGGACTGAAGCTTTCTTT; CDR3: CASSPIGPGRTEAFF
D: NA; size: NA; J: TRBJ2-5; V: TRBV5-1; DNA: TGCGCCAGCAGCCGAGCAAACCGAAGGGGCCAAGAGACCCAGTACTTC; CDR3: CASSRANRRGQETQYF
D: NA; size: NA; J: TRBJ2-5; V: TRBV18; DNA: TGTGCCAGCTCACCATTGGCCAGGGAAGAGACCCAGTACTTC; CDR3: CASSPLAREETQYF
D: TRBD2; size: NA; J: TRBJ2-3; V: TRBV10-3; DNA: TGTGCCGGAAGCGGGGGGGCCGCAGATACGCAGTATTTT; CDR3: CAGSGGAADTQYF
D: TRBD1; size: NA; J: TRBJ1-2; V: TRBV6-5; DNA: TGTGCCAGCAGGACAGGGACCTATGGCTACACCTTC; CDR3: CASRTGTYGYTF
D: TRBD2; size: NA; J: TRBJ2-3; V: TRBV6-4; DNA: TGTGCCAGCAGTGACTCGCCAGCGGGGGGGGCAGATACGCAGTATTTT; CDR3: CASSDSPAGGADTQYF
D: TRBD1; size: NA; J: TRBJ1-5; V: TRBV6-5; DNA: TGTGCCAGCAGTTACGGTAGGGGACAGAATCAGCCCCAGCATTTT; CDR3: CASSYGRGQNQPQHF